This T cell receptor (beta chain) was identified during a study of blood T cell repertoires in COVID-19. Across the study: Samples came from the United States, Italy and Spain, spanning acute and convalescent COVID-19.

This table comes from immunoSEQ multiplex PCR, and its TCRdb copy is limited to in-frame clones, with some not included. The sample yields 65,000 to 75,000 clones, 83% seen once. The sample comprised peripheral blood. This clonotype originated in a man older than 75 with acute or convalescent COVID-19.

Written as DNA, the CDR3 is TGTGCCAGCAGTTACTCGACTAGCGGGAGGTCCCACAATGAGCAGTTCTTC. This codes for CASSYSTSGRSHNEQFF. The chain employs TRBV6-2 or TRBV6-3 and TRBJ2-1, with 13 bases that match TRBD2. The CDR3 extends over 17 amino acids. Germline CDR1 and CDR2: MNHEY and SVGEGT. The V and J ends lost 0 bases and 5 bases, in that order; junction bases with no gene match: 4.